What follows are 27 T cell receptor beta chains derived from one specimen sequenced in a study of identical twins. TCRdb processed the 5' RACE reads anew with MiXCR; each CDR3 protein has one entry. The sample shows a few hundred thousand distinct CDR3 sequences, about 9% of them seen only once. Sequenced: naive T cells sorted from blood. These TCRs come from a woman in her 50s in good health.

In its sample, this clonotype was seen a few times. CDR3 sequence (DNA): TGTGCCACCAGCAGAGAGGGACAGGAGAATGAGCAGTTCTTC. Its translation is CATSREGQENEQFF. J is TRBJ2-1 and V is TRBV15; 8 bases agree with TRBD1. Germline CDR1 LNHNV, CDR2 YYDKDF (reference sequence). The CDR3 has 14 residues. The ends lost 0 bases at V and 7 bases at J; junction bases unmatched: 2.

This clonotype was seen many times. J is TRBJ2-1 and V is TRBV5-1; 10 bases are shared with TRBD1. The trim removed 7 bases at V and 6 bases at J, leaving 10 bases unmatched. Germline CDR1 is SGHRS and CDR2 is YFSETQ. The CDR3 has 15 residues. CDR3 nucleotides: TGCGCCAGCGGACAAGGGACAGGGGAACGCAATGAGCAGTTCTTC. It is translated as CASGQGTGERNEQFF.

This clonotype came up a few times. CDR3 sequence reads: CASSYFQRETQYF. The CDR3 DNA sequence: TGTGCCAGCAGTTATTTTCAGAGGGAGACCCAGTACTTC. The chain carries TRBV11-2 and TRBJ2-5; D unclear. Trimming took 6 bases from V and 5 from J, leaving 13 bases between them. The germline V gene encodes CDR1 SGHAT and CDR2 FQNNGV. This CDR3 spans 13 amino acids.

This clonotype was detected a few times. The V call is TRBV11-2, the J call TRBJ2-1, with a tentative D call TRBD2 (5 bases). Trimming shortened V by 7 bases and J by 0 bases, and 13 bases separated the two germline ends. Germline-derived CDR1 and CDR2 are SGHAT and FQNNGV. CDR3 size: 15 residues. Here the CDR3 DNA reads TGTGCCAGCACCCCACATGCGGGCTCCTACAATGAGCAGTTCTTC. It is translated as CASTPHAGSYNEQFF.

This clonotype has only a few counts. The chain employs TRBV20-1 and TRBJ1-3; D call uncertain. In germline, CDR1 is DFQATT, CDR2 SNEGSKA (reference sequence). The V gene lost 0 bases and the J gene lost 1 base, with 4 bases spanning the gap. CDR3 length equals 13 residues. The CDR3 nucleotides read TGCAGTGCTAGAGAGTCTTCTGGAAACACCATATATTTT. It specifies CSARESSGNTIYF.

This clonotype showed up many times. This chain links TRBV20-1 with TRBJ2-3; 10 nucleotides align to TRBD2. This CDR3 contains 18 residues. The V segment lost 3 bases and the J segment 0 bases; nucleotides outside the gene matches: 12. Germline lookup yields CDR1 DFQATT and CDR2 SNEGSKA (reference sequence). This chain's CDR3 is CSASWLAGAPSSTDTQYF. As DNA, the CDR3 is TGCAGTGCTAGTTGGCTAGCGGGAGCCCCGTCTAGCACAGATACGCAGTATTTT.

Many counts were recorded for this clonotype. The J gene is TRBJ2-3, the V gene TRBV12-3 or TRBV12-4; D tentatively fits TRBD1 or TRBD2 (6 bases each). Trimming pared 6 bases from V and 12 bases from J, leaving 16 bases between. This CDR3 is 12 amino acids long. The CDR3 DNA sequence: TGTGCCAGCAGGGCCGCGGCGGGGACACAGTATTTT. Amino acids: CASRAAAGTQYF.

This clonotype was seen only a few times. This chain links TRBV2 with TRBJ2-3; possible D gene TRBD1, 5 bases. V lost 7 bases, J lost 0 bases, and 11 bases lay in between. Germline CDR1 SNHLY, CDR2 FYNNEI. This CDR3 is 14 amino acids long. The CDR3 spells CASTLDTSTDTQYF. The CDR3 nucleotides are TGTGCCAGCACCTTGGACACAAGCACAGATACGCAGTATTTT.

This clonotype was seen ten or more times. V is TRBV6-5 and J is TRBJ1-1, with D uncertain. V was trimmed by 6 bases and J by 3 bases, leaving 17 bases between them. This CDR3 has 15 residues. The germline V gene encodes CDR1 MNHEY and CDR2 SVGAGI. CDR3 in amino acids: CASSRTTGPYTEAFF. The CDR3, as DNA: TGTGCCAGCAGCCGCACAACCGGACCGTACACTGAAGCTTTCTTT.

This clonotype was seen ten or more times. V and J are TRBV24-1 and TRBJ1-2, with D possibly being TRBD1 (5 bases). The CDR3 extends over 11 amino acids. Germline V gene sequence: CDR1 KGHDR, CDR2 SFDVKD. The V end was cut by 9 bases, the J end by 8 bases, with 12 bases between. The CDR3 nucleotides read TGTGCCACCTGGGGGGTCGGCGGCTACACCTTC. Protein sequence: CATWGVGGYTF.

This clonotype has a count of ten or more. The rearrangement links TRBV29-1 to TRBJ1-5; TRBD1 aligns across 10 bases. The V and J ends lost 6 bases and 1 base, in that order; junction bases with no gene match: 15. Germline loops: CDR1 SQVTM, CDR2 ANQGSEA. There are 18 residues in the CDR3. CDR3 in amino acids: CSVKGPRDRGVSNQPQHF. DNA of the CDR3: TGCAGCGTAAAGGGACCCCGGGACAGGGGTGTGAGCAATCAGCCCCAGCATTTT.

This clonotype was seen only a few times. The rearrangement links TRBV2 to TRBJ1-1; TRBD1 might be the D (5 bases). Trimming shortened V by 4 bases and J by 4 bases, and 19 bases separated the two germline ends. Germline CDR1 reads SNHLY; CDR2 reads FYNNEI. This CDR3 comprises 16 residues. The DNA for the CDR3 is TGTGCCAGCAGTGTAGGGACTCCCGGTGGGACCACTGAAGCTTTCTTT. Amino acids: CASSVGTPGGTTEAFF.

The chain joins TRBV5-1 to TRBJ1-4; D is uncertain. CDR3 length: 18 residues. V was shortened by 2 bases and J by 0 bases, with 17 bases between the two germline ends. Germline V CDR1 and CDR2: SGHRS, YFSETQ. CDR3 DNA sequence: TGCGCCAGCAGCTTACTCAGGATCGGGGTTGCAACTAATGAAAAACTGTTTTTT. Translated: CASSLLRIGVATNEKLFF.

The rearrangement links TRBV24-1 to TRBJ2-1; 9 nucleotides line up with TRBD1. Germline V gives CDR1 KGHDR, CDR2 SFDVKD. The CDR3 is 16 residues long. Trimming removed 3 bases from V and 6 bases from J; junction bases left unmatched: 8. CDR3: CATSDPSPGQGNEQFF. The CDR3 DNA is TGTGCCACCAGTGATCCGTCCCCGGGACAGGGCAATGAGCAGTTCTTC.

This chain links TRBV7-2 with TRBJ2-7; 9 bases map to TRBD1. The V segment lost 1 base and the J segment 3 bases; nucleotides outside the gene matches: 7. Germline CDR1 SGHTA, CDR2 FQGNSA. The CDR3 runs 16 residues. CDR3 in DNA: TGTGCCAGCAGCTTAGGGGACAGGGTCTTACTCTACGAGCAGTACTTC. This encodes CASSLGDRVLLYEQYF.

This clonotype appeared many times. The chain links TRBV15 to TRBJ2-5, with TRBD2 matching 8 bases. CDR1 and CDR2 from the germline V gene are LNHNV and YYDKDF (reference sequence). Trimming took 4 bases from V and 5 from J; bases not matched to a gene: 6. The CDR3 runs 14 residues. Written as DNA, the CDR3 is TGTGCCACCAGCAAGGGACTAGTTTTCGAGACCCAGTACTTC. It translates to CATSKGLVFETQYF. Full variable domain (outside the CDR3, taken from reference TRBV15 and TRBJ2-5): DAMVIQNPRYQVTQFGKPVTLSCSQTLNHNVMYWYQQKSSQAPKLLFHYYDKDFNNEADTPDNFQSRRPNTSFCFLDIRSPGLGDTAMYLCATSKGLVFETQYFGPGTRLLVL.

As for this clonotype: The junction departs from germline at one end; a sequencing error may be responsible. The gene calls are TRBV29-1 and TRBJ2-2; D is tentatively TRBD1 or TRBD2 (5 bases each). Germline V CDR1 and CDR2: SQVTM, ANQGSEA. CDR3 length: 13 amino acids. The CDR3 DNA follows: TGCAGCGTCTCGACGGCTAACACCGGGGACCTGTTTTTT. Residues: CSVSTANTGDLFF.

This clonotype was recorded a few times. The chain couples TRBV18 to TRBJ2-1; D might be TRBD2 (6 bases). This CDR3 comprises 16 residues. Germline loops: CDR1 KGHSH, CDR2 LQKENI. Trimming stripped 6 bases from V and 0 bases from J, with 15 bases between. CDR3 sequence: CASSLWGESSYNEQFF. The CDR3 region has the DNA TGTGCCAGCTCCCTATGGGGGGAAAGCTCCTACAATGAGCAGTTCTTC.

V and J are TRBV30 and TRBJ1-3; 9 bases are a match to TRBD1. CDR3 size: 13 residues. J was trimmed by 0 bases and V by 7 bases; bases with no gene match: 1. Looked up from germline, CDR1 is GTSNPN and CDR2 is SVGIG (reference sequence). The CDR3 DNA sequence: TGTGCCTTGGACAGGGGCTCTGGAAACACCATATATTTT. Translated, it gives CALDRGSGNTIYF.

This clonotype has a count of ten or more. The CDR3 reads CASVEQYF. The CDR3 coding sequence is TGCGCCAGCGTCGAGCAGTACTTC. This chain uses TRBV4-1 with TRBJ2-7, with D hard to call. The V end was cut by 8 bases, the J end by 6 bases, with 2 bases between. The CDR3 has 8 amino acids. Germline CDR1 reads MGHRA; CDR2 reads YSYEKL.

The table lists this clonotype with a few counts. The rearrangement joins TRBV4-2 to TRBJ2-2; tentatively, D is TRBD1 (6 bases). Germline V gene sequence: CDR1 LGHNA, CDR2 YNFKEQ. This CDR3 is built from 16 residues. V was shortened by 1 base and J by 2 bases, with 11 bases between the two germline ends. CDR3: CASSQVAGTNTGELFF. The CDR3 DNA is TGTGCCAGCAGCCAAGTTGCCGGGACAAACACCGGGGAGCTGTTTTTT.

Only a few counts were recorded for this clonotype. The V gene is TRBV5-5, the J gene TRBJ1-6; unclear D gene. The CDR3 runs 15 residues. Between the trimmed V and J ends, which lost 1 base and 7 bases, there was a span of 12 bases. The germline V gene has CDR1 SGHKS and CDR2 YYEKEE (reference sequence). In DNA, the CDR3 is TGTGCCAGCAGCTTGACCCGATCGAGGAATTCACCCCTCCACTTT. It codes for CASSLTRSRNSPLHF.

This chain uses TRBV20-1 with TRBJ2-7, with TRBD2 identical over 8 bases. Germline V gene lookup returns CDR1 DFQATT and CDR2 SNEGSKA (reference sequence). This CDR3 contains 11 residues. V shed 5 bases, J shed 3 bases, and the junction held 0 bases outside the gene matches. CDR3 nucleotide sequence: TGCAGTGCTGGGACTAGCTACGAGCAGTACTTC. It translates to CSAGTSYEQYF.

V is TRBV15 and J is TRBJ2-7, with 9 bases fitting TRBD1. The CDR3 is 15 residues long. The V segment lost 5 bases and the J segment 5 bases; nucleotides outside the gene matches: 10. The V gene's germline CDR1 is LNHNV and CDR2 YYDKDF (reference sequence). The CDR3: CATSLRDRVINEQYF. CDR3 nucleotides: TGTGCCACCAGCCTCCGGGACAGGGTCATAAACGAGCAGTACTTC.

The CDR3 DNA sequence: TGTGCCAGCAGTGAAGCTGGGGACAACCCGAGGGCGTTCTTC. It codes for CASSEAGDNPRAFF. The rearrangement uses TRBV6-1 and TRBJ2-1, with a possible D match to TRBD1 (6 bases). V was trimmed by 0 bases and J by 15 bases, leaving 18 bases between them. In germline, CDR1 is MNHNS, CDR2 SASEGT. The CDR3 is made up of 14 amino acids.

V is TRBV29-1 and J is TRBJ2-1; 11 nucleotides align to TRBD2. Germline V CDR1 and CDR2: SQVTM, ANQGSEA. This CDR3 has 16 residues. With V trimmed by 6 bases and J by 0 bases, 7 bases remained unmatched. CDR3 nucleotides: TGCAGCGTCGGTGGGACTAGCGGAAACTCCTACAATGAGCAGTTCTTC. It codes for CSVGGTSGNSYNEQFF.

V and J are TRBV7-9 and TRBJ2-2, with 14 bases fitting TRBD2. J lost 8 bases, V lost 5 bases, and 10 bases had no gene match. This CDR3 spans 17 amino acids. Looked up from germline, CDR1 is SEHNR and CDR2 is FQNEAQ (reference sequence). The CDR3 region is CASSAAGLAGVKGELFF. CDR3 nucleotide sequence: TGTGCCAGCAGCGCAGCGGGACTAGCGGGAGTAAAGGGGGAGCTGTTTTTT.